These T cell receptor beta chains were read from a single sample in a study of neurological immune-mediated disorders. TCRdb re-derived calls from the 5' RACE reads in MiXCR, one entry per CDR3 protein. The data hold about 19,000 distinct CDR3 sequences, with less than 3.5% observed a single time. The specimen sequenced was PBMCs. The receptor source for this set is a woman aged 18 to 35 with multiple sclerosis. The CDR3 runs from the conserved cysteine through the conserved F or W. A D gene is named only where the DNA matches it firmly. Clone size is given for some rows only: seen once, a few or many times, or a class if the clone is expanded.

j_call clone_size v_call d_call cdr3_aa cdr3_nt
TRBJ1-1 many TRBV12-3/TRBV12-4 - CASSLTSVEAFF TGTGCCAGCAGTTTAACGTCGGTCGAAGCTTTCTTT
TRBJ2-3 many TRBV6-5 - CASSYWRRGNTDTQYF TGTGCCAGCAGTTACTGGAGACGGGGGAACACAGATACGCAGTATTTT
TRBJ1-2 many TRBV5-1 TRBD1 CASSDTGGNYGYTF TGCGCCAGCAGCGACACAGGGGGAAACTATGGCTACACCTTC
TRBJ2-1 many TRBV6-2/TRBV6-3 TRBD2 CASSGSLGREYYNEQFF TGTGCCAGCAGTGGATCTCTTGGGCGGGAGTATTACAATGAGCAGTTCTTC
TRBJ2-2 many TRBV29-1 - CSVDGSRNGELFF TGCAGCGTTGACGGGAGTAGAAACGGGGAGCTGTTTTTT
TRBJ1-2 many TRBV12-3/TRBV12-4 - CASSFSRHVGYTF TGTGCCAGCAGTTTCTCGAGACATGTGGGCTACACCTTC
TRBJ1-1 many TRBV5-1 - CASRASMNTEAFF TGCGCCAGCAGGGCGTCGATGAACACTGAAGCTTTCTTT
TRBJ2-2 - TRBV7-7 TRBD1 CASSFRQGATTGELFF TGTGCTAGCAGCTTTCGTCAGGGGGCGACCACCGGGGAGCTGTTTTTT
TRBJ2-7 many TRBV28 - CASSPPNFRGIYEQYF TGTGCCAGCAGTCCCCCAAATTTTCGGGGAATCTACGAGCAGTACTTC
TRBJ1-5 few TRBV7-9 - CASRPEGSNQPQNF TGTGCCAGCCGGCCGGAGGGGAGCAATCAGCCCCAGAATTTT
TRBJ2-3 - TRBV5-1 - CASSPLLAAKDTQYF TGCGCCAGCAGCCCCCTCTTGGCCGCCAAAGATACGCAGTATTTT
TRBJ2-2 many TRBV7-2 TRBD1 CASSPRTGRELFF TGTGCCAGCAGCCCGCGGACAGGGAGGGAGCTGTTTTTT
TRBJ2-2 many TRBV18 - CASSQSQGTTGELFF TGTGCCAGCTCACAAAGCCAGGGGACCACCGGGGAGCTGTTTTTT
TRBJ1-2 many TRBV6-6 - CASSYSGEGAYGYTF TGTGCCAGCAGTTACTCTGGGGAGGGTGCGTATGGCTACACCTTC
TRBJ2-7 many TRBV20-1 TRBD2 CSAISGGAVNEQYF TGCAGTGCAATTAGCGGGGGGGCGGTCAACGAGCAGTACTTC
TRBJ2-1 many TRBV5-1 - CASSLGGGGSYNEQFF TGCGCCAGCAGCTTGGGTGGGGGTGGCTCCTACAATGAGCAGTTCTTC